The 27 T cell receptor beta chains given below trace back to one sample, sequenced in a study of cytomegalovirus exposure and HLA in healthy donors. In the PCR, 60 Vbeta and 13 Jbeta primers were used. Clones were sequenced by immunoSEQ multiplex PCR, and TCRdb holds only the in-frame ones, with some missing. The repertoire holds under 200,000 clones, with over 70% as singletons. Material: PBMCs. The receptor set was obtained from a man aged 45 to 65 in good health and CMV-seronegative.

The chain has TRBV9 and TRBJ2-3, with 7 bases fitting TRBD1. The trim removed 0 bases at V and 3 bases at J, leaving 4 bases unmatched. The CDR3 covers 15 residues. Germline CDR1 SGDLS, CDR2 YYNGEE. This chain's CDR3 is CASSVGGTETDTQYF. CDR3 nucleotide sequence: TGTGCCAGCAGCGTAGGAGGGACAGAGACAGATACGCAGTATTTT. The complete variable domain, with remaining parts taken from reference TRBV9 and TRBJ2-3, reads DSGVTQTPKHLITATGQRVTLRCSPRSGDLSVYWYQQSLDQGLQFLIQYYNGEERAKGNILERFSAQQFPDLHSELNLSSLELGDSALYFCASSVGGTETDTQYFGPGTRLTVL.

This rearrangement joins TRBV4-2 to TRBJ2-3, with 7 bases that match TRBD2. Trimming took 3 bases from V and 0 from J; bases not matched to a gene: 6. The CDR3 loop spans 16 amino acids. Germline CDR1 reads LGHNA; CDR2 reads YNFKEQ. Written as DNA, the CDR3 is TGTGCCAGCAGCCAGGCTAGCGGTCCCAGCACAGATACGCAGTATTTT. Translated, it gives CASSQASGPSTDTQYF.

The J gene is TRBJ1-2, the V gene TRBV9; TRBD1 matches 8 bases. The V segment lost 0 bases and the J segment 1 base; nucleotides outside the gene matches: 2. CDR1 and CDR2 (germline): SGDLS, YYNGEE. The CDR3 is 15 amino acids. This CDR3 reads CASSVAGTGNYGYTF. In DNA, the CDR3 is TGTGCCAGCAGCGTAGCCGGGACAGGTAACTATGGCTACACCTTC.

V gene TRBV15 combines with J gene TRBJ2-5, with 8 bases that match TRBD2. Near its end, the DNA agrees better with TRBJ2-7, so the J call may be wrong. Per germline, CDR1 LNHNV and CDR2 YYDKDF (reference sequence). The CDR3 has 16 amino acids. The CDR3 spells CATSLPAGRGSYEQYF. CDR3 DNA sequence: TGTGCCACCAGCCTCCCAGCCGGGAGGGGCTCCTACGAGCAGTACTTC.

The rearrangement uses TRBV7-3 and TRBJ2-5; 8 positions match TRBD1. V trimming: 5 bases; J trimming: 4 bases; junction bases outside the gene matches: 12. There are 16 residues in the CDR3. The V gene's germline CDR1 is SGHTA and CDR2 FQGTGA. This CDR3 reads CASSPLDRASLETQYF. The CDR3, as DNA: TGTGCCAGCAGCCCGTTGGACAGGGCCTCCCTAGAGACCCAGTACTTC.

The genes are TRBV6-5 and TRBJ1-3; 7 positions match TRBD1. Per germline, CDR1 MNHEY and CDR2 SVGAGI. The trim removed 6 bases at V and 2 bases at J, leaving 4 bases unmatched. CDR3 size: 14 residues. This chain's CDR3 is CASRGTAAGNTIYF. The CDR3 DNA reads TGTGCCAGCAGAGGGACAGCTGCTGGAAACACCATATATTTT.

This clone was seen a few times. This chain links TRBV4-3 with TRBJ2-1; 10 bases are shared with TRBD1. The CDR3 spans 14 residues. In germline, CDR1 is LGHNA, CDR2 YSLEER. The V segment lost 4 bases and the J segment 14 bases; nucleotides outside the gene matches: 11. The CDR3: CASSLRDRGRVKFF. The CDR3, as DNA: TGCGCCAGCAGCCTCCGGGACAGGGGAAGGGTTAAGTTCTTC.

The chain has TRBV5-6 and TRBJ1-3; 10 bases map to TRBD1. Losses at the gene ends were 3 bases for V and 3 bases for J; bases not matched to a gene: 6. The CDR3 runs 16 residues. Germline loops: CDR1 SGHDT, CDR2 YYEEEE. CDR3 coding DNA: TGTGCCAGCAGCTCCCTGACAGGGGGCGTTGGAAACACCATATATTTT. Its protein is CASSSLTGGVGNTIYF.

This clone appeared a single time. V usage is TRBV4-2 and J usage is TRBJ1-5; TRBD1 matches at 10 bases. The CDR3 covers 20 residues. Germline V lookup: CDR1 LGHNA, CDR2 YNFKEQ. V shed 3 bases and J 1 base; nucleotides not matched to a gene: 15. The CDR3 DNA reads TGTGCCAGCAGCCAGTTTGAGGACAGGGGGAGTGTTCGAAGCAATCAGCCCCAGCATTTT. Residues: CASSQFEDRGSVRSNQPQHF.

This chain uses TRBV29-1 with TRBJ1-4; D is ambiguous. Deletions cut 6 bases from V and 16 bases from J, with 24 bases between. Germline loops: CDR1 SQVTM, CDR2 ANQGSEA. The CDR3 is made up of 13 amino acids. CDR3 DNA sequence: TGCAGCGTCGACCGGGAGGGCGGCGGAAACGAGTTTTTT. Amino acids: CSVDREGGGNEFF.

This clone appeared once. This rearrangement joins TRBV5-1 to TRBJ2-3; 11 nucleotides agree with TRBD2. Looked up from germline, CDR1 is SGHRS and CDR2 is YFSETQ. The CDR3 extends over 19 amino acids. J gave up 3 bases and V 0 bases, and 12 bases lay outside the gene matches. The CDR3 nucleotides read TGCGCCAGCAGCTTGGACAGGGGTAGCGGGAGGGGATTAACAGATACGCAGTATTTT. It codes for CASSLDRGSGRGLTDTQYF. The whole variable domain, filled in from reference TRBV5-1 and TRBJ2-3, reads KAGVTQTPRYLIKTRGQQVTLSCSPISGHRSVSWYQQTPGQGLQFLFEYFSETQRNKGNFPGRFSGRQFSNSRSEMNVSTLELGDSALYLCASSLDRGSGRGLTDTQYFGPGTRLTVL.

V and J are TRBV7-9 and TRBJ2-5; a possible D gene is TRBD1 (6 bases). CDR3 length: 16 amino acids. With 6 bases removed from V and 5 bases from J, the gap between germline ends came to 22 bases. Germline V gene lookup returns CDR1 SEHNR and CDR2 FQNEAQ (reference sequence). The CDR3 here is CASSHRSAGAGETQYF. CDR3 coding DNA: TGTGCCAGCAGTCATAGGTCGGCAGGGGCGGGTGAGACCCAGTACTTC.

As concerns this clone: This sample also contains other DNA sequences that code for the same CDR3. The chain has TRBV11-1 and TRBJ1-2, with 9 positions matching TRBD1. CDR1 is SGHAT, CDR2 FQDESV, per germline (reference sequence). The V gene end was trimmed by 2 bases and the J gene end by 7 bases; junction bases not matched to a gene: 8. The CDR3 covers 15 residues. As DNA, the CDR3 is TGTGCCAGCAGCTTAAGCGGGACAGGGCGAAGTGGCTACACCTTC. This sequence encodes CASSLSGTGRSGYTF. The full variable domain, its missing parts supplied by reference TRBV11-1 and TRBJ1-2, is EAEVAQSPRYKITEKSQAVAFWCDPISGHATLYWYRQILGQGPELLVQFQDESVVDDSQLPKDRFSAERLKGVDSTLKIQPAELGDSAMYLCASSLSGTGRSGYTFGSGTRLTVV.

The J gene is TRBJ2-7, the V gene TRBV27; 7 positions agree with TRBD1. The CDR3 extends over 15 amino acids. Trimming removed 8 bases from V and 6 bases from J; junction bases left unmatched: 16. In germline, CDR1 is MNHEY, CDR2 SMNVEV (reference sequence). The CDR3 DNA sequence: TGTGCCAGCTCGCCCTCCGGGACAGTCCCCCTCGAGCAGTACTTC. Translated, it gives CASSPSGTVPLEQYF.

The rearrangement links TRBV5-8 to TRBJ1-6; tentative D call: TRBD1 (6 bases). CDR3 length: 15 amino acids. In germline, CDR1 is SGHTS, CDR2 YDEGEE. Trimming removed 0 bases at V and 10 bases at J, with 14 bases between. The CDR3 sequence is CASSLGRGAKSPLHF. CDR3 DNA sequence: TGTGCCAGCAGCTTGGGACGGGGGGCGAAATCACCCCTCCACTTT.

The chain carries TRBV9 and TRBJ2-5, with no clear D. The V end was cut by 3 bases, the J end by 3 bases, with 12 bases between. This CDR3 comprises 14 residues. CDR1 and CDR2 (germline): SGDLS, YYNGEE. CDR3 loop: CASSAHGAEETQYF. In DNA, the CDR3 is TGTGCCAGCAGCGCCCATGGAGCCGAAGAGACCCAGTACTTC.

The chain joins TRBV6-9 to TRBJ2-2; D gene unclear. Per germline, CDR1 MNHGY and CDR2 SVAAGI. The CDR3 totals 13 residues. The ends were cut back, 0 bases at V and 6 bases at J, with 5 bases in the middle. The CDR3 region has the DNA TGTGCCAGCAGTTATTCAGAGTCCGGGGAGCTGTTTTTT. Amino acids: CASSYSESGELFF.

V usage is TRBV19 and J usage is TRBJ1-1, with 9 bases that match TRBD1. V trimming: 7 bases; J trimming: 2 bases; junction bases outside the gene matches: 2. The CDR3 length is 13 residues. Germline V gene sequence: CDR1 LNHDA, CDR2 SQIVND (reference sequence). The CDR3 sequence is CASKTGGNTEAFF. The CDR3 nucleotides read TGTGCCAGTAAAACAGGGGGCAACACTGAAGCTTTCTTT. Supplemented by reference TRBV19 and TRBJ1-1, the full variable domain reads DGGITQSPKYLFRKEGQNVTLSCEQNLNHDAMYWYRQDPGQGLRLIYYSQIVNDFQKGDIAEGYSVSREKKESFPLTVTSAQKNPTAFYLCASKTGGNTEAFFGQGTRLTVV.

This clone was detected a few times. V gene TRBV19 combines with J gene TRBJ1-1; 8 positions match TRBD1. The V segment lost 5 bases and the J segment 5 bases; nucleotides outside the gene matches: 4. The CDR3 runs 13 residues. Germline V gene data show CDR1 as LNHDA and CDR2 as SQIVND (reference sequence). This CDR3 reads CASSVRDRTEAFF. CDR3 coding DNA: TGTGCCAGTAGTGTCCGGGACAGGACTGAAGCTTTCTTT.

This clone was counted once. J is TRBJ2-3 and V is TRBV4-3, with a weak D call TRBD1 (5 bases). V was pared by 1 base and J by 4 bases, with 12 bases between. CDR1 is LGHNA and CDR2 is YSLEER in the germline V gene. This CDR3 has 15 residues. The CDR3 DNA follows: TGCGCCAGCAGCCAAGTAGCAGGGTCGGCAGATACGCAGTATTTT. Protein product: CASSQVAGSADTQYF.

The V call is TRBV11-3, the J call TRBJ2-5, with D uncertain. This CDR3 region has 12 residues. Germline V gene lookup returns CDR1 SGHNT and CDR2 YENEEA. With 4 bases removed from V and 5 bases from J, the gap between germline ends came to 8 bases. The DNA for the CDR3 is TGTGCCAGCAGCTCCTCCGGGGAGACCCAGTACTTC. It specifies CASSSSGETQYF.

The chain couples TRBV7-9 to TRBJ2-1; D possibly corresponds to TRBD1 (5 bases). This CDR3 region has 15 residues. The germline V and J ends were trimmed by 3 bases and 7 bases, with 16 bases remaining between them. Germline V gene sequence: CDR1 SEHNR, CDR2 FQNEAQ (reference sequence). CDR3 sequence (DNA): TGTGCCAGCAGCTTTCTGGTGGGGCTCAGGAATGAGCAGTTCTTC. Translation: CASSFLVGLRNEQFF.

V and J are TRBV9 and TRBJ2-7; a possible D gene is TRBD2 (6 bases). V shed 2 bases and J shed 9 bases, with 18 bases lying between them. In germline, CDR1 is SGDLS, CDR2 YYNGEE. The CDR3 is 14 amino acids. This CDR3 reads CASSVGGKGSRQYF. The CDR3 DNA is TGTGCCAGCAGCGTGGGGGGTAAGGGGTCGAGGCAGTACTTC.

The rearrangement uses TRBV2 and TRBJ1-2; D is uncertain. Germline lookup yields CDR1 SNHLY and CDR2 FYNNEI. The CDR3 is 13 amino acids. Trimming left V 6 bases short and J 0 bases short, with 8 bases between. CDR3 region: CASSDTTNYGYTF. The CDR3 DNA reads TGTGCCAGCAGCGACACCACTAACTATGGCTACACCTTC.

The CDR3 DNA reads as TGTGCCAGCAGTGAAAACAGCTACGAGCAGTACTTC. It yields the protein CASSENSYEQYF. V and J are TRBV2 and TRBJ2-5, with no clear D. The tail of the sequence fits TRBJ2-7 better, so the J call may be wrong. The germline V gene has CDR1 SNHLY and CDR2 FYNNEI. The CDR3 is made up of 12 amino acids.

V gene TRBV9 combines with J gene TRBJ1-4, with D unclear. The germline V gene encodes CDR1 SGDLS and CDR2 YYNGEE. Between the trimmed V and J ends, which lost 0 bases and 12 bases, there was a span of 18 bases. The length of the CDR3 is 15 residues. CDR3 sequence: CASSVAGFGPEELFF. The CDR3 DNA sequence: TGTGCCAGCAGCGTAGCTGGTTTTGGCCCTGAGGAACTGTTTTTT. Using reference TRBV9 and TRBJ1-4 for the parts outside the CDR3, the full variable domain is DSGVTQTPKHLITATGQRVTLRCSPRSGDLSVYWYQQSLDQGLQFLIQYYNGEERAKGNILERFSAQQFPDLHSELNLSSLELGDSALYFCASSVAGFGPEELFFGSGTQLSVL.

V is TRBV27 and J is TRBJ2-2; 13 bases map to TRBD2. The V segment lost 6 bases and the J segment 6 bases; nucleotides outside the gene matches: 13. The germline CDR1 and CDR2 sequences are MNHEY and SMNVEV (reference sequence). This CDR3 region has 18 residues. Written as DNA, the CDR3 is TGTGCCAGCAGCCGATGGGGATTAACTAGCGGGGGGGCCGGGGAGCTGTTTTTT. This translates into CASSRWGLTSGGAGELFF.